These 23 T cell receptor beta chains originate from one sample sequenced in a study of T-cell reconstitution after alpha-beta-depleted transplantation in children. A TCRbeta library incorporating unique molecular identifiers was prepared. Each CDR3 protein gets one entry after TCRdb re-called the PCR reads with MiXCR. The sample has about 20,000 distinct CDR3 sequences, around 13% seen once. The sample in question was PBMCs, mostly from graft donor cells, obtained 60 days after TCRalphabeta/CD19-depleted stem cell transplant. The receptors come from a female patient between 2 and 10 years old who had a stem cell transplant for congenital amegakaryocytic thrombocytopenia, so the T cells may come from the graft donor.

The sample holds many counts of this clonotype. The chain links TRBV9 to TRBJ2-3; no clear D gene. This CDR3 region has 16 residues. Germline V CDR1 and CDR2: SGDLS, YYNGEE. With 3 bases removed from V and 0 bases from J, the gap between germline ends came to 14 bases. CDR3 in amino acids: CASSERPGPSTDTQYF. Written as DNA, the CDR3 is TGTGCCAGCAGCGAGCGACCCGGGCCCAGCACAGATACGCAGTATTTT.

There are many counts of this clonotype. The chain carries TRBV5-1 and TRBJ2-3; 7 bases agree with TRBD2. CDR1 and CDR2 from the germline V gene are SGHRS and YFSETQ. This CDR3 is 14 amino acids long. The junction had 5 bases not matched to a gene; V was cut back by 7 bases and J by 0 bases. Here the CDR3 reads CASSSGTSTDTQYF. Written as DNA, the CDR3 is TGCGCCAGCTCGAGCGGGACTAGCACAGATACGCAGTATTTT.

The table lists this clonotype with many counts. The chain employs TRBV28 and TRBJ2-3, with 13 bases identical to TRBD2. The CDR3 has 15 amino acids. The germline V gene has CDR1 MDHEN and CDR2 SYDVKM. Unmatched junction bases numbered 2, after V lost 5 bases and J lost 3 bases. The CDR3 DNA sequence: TGTGCCAGCAGTCAACTAGCGGGAGGGACAGATACGCAGTATTTT. Translated, it gives CASSQLAGGTDTQYF. Based on the CDR3 plus reference TRBV28 and TRBJ2-3, the full variable domain is DVKVTQSSRYLVKRTGEKVFLECVQDMDHENMFWYRQDPGLGLRLIYFSYDVKMKEKGDIPEGYSVSREKKERFSLILESASTNQTSMYLCASSQLAGGTDTQYFGPGTRLTVL.

This clonotype was detected many times. The V and J genes are TRBV18 and TRBJ2-1; D is undetermined. Germline assignment: CDR1 KGHSH and CDR2 LQKENI. CDR3 length: 12 residues. Trimming removed 6 bases from V and 8 bases from J, with 11 bases in between. CDR3: CASSPLYDEQFF. The CDR3 coding sequence is TGTGCCAGCTCGCCGCTTTACGATGAGCAGTTCTTC.

At least ten counts were recorded for this clonotype. The genes are TRBV20-1 and TRBJ1-2; 11 bases are a match to TRBD1. With 4 bases clipped from V and 7 bases from J, the junction kept 5 bases outside the gene matches. Germline CDR1 is DFQATT and CDR2 is SNEGSKA (reference sequence). The CDR3 totals 13 residues. As DNA, the CDR3 is TGCAGTGCTAAGGGGACAGGGGGAGGTGGCTACACCTTC. This codes for CSAKGTGGGGYTF.

This clonotype came up many times. This CDR3 is CSVDASGGTDTQYF. CDR3 coding DNA: TGCAGCGTTGATGCCAGCGGGGGCACAGATACGCAGTATTTT. The chain has TRBV29-1 and TRBJ2-3, with 7 positions matching TRBD2. V gave up 3 bases and J gave up 1 base; unmatched junction bases: 4. Germline CDR1 SQVTM, CDR2 ANQGSEA. The CDR3 runs to 14 residues.

In this sample, this clonotype turned up many times. The V and J genes are TRBV20-1 and TRBJ2-7, with a weak D call TRBD2 (6 bases). The CDR3 contains 10 residues. V was pared by 6 bases and J by 5 bases, with 8 bases between. Germline V gene lookup returns CDR1 DFQATT and CDR2 SNEGSKA (reference sequence). CDR3 sequence reads: CSAGGDEQYF. In DNA form, the CDR3 reads TGCAGTGCGGGCGGGGACGAGCAGTACTTC.

This clonotype was found many times. The CDR3 DNA reads TGTGCCAGCAGCGTCGGGACTAGCGGGAGATACGAGCAGTACTTC. Encoded protein: CASSVGTSGRYEQYF. The chain uses TRBV9 and TRBJ2-7; the match to TRBD2 covers 14 bases. The CDR3 sequence is 15 residues long. Trimming removed 2 bases from V and 4 bases from J; junction bases left unmatched: 2. Germline assignment: CDR1 SGDLS and CDR2 YYNGEE.

The table lists this clonotype with many counts. The V and J genes are TRBV3-1 and TRBJ2-1, with TRBD2 matching over 7 bases. CDR3 length: 13 residues. J lost 10 bases, V lost 5 bases, and 8 bases had no gene match. Germline CDR1 and CDR2: LGHDT and YNNKEL (reference sequence). In DNA form, the CDR3 reads TGTGCCAGCAGCAGCCAGCGGGACGAGGAGCAGTTCTTC. Translation gives CASSSQRDEEQFF.

This clonotype was counted at least ten times. The rearrangement links TRBV19 to TRBJ1-5, with a tentative D call TRBD1 (5 bases). Germline CDR1 and CDR2: LNHDA and SQIVND (reference sequence). This CDR3 has 13 amino acids. The germline V and J ends were trimmed by 9 bases and 2 bases, with 11 bases remaining between them. CDR3 loop: CASRDVRNQPQHF. CDR3 coding DNA: TGTGCCAGCCGGGACGTACGCAATCAGCCCCAGCATTTT.

The chain uses TRBV2 and TRBJ2-6, with 11 positions matching TRBD1. The CDR3 totals 18 residues. The germline V gene encodes CDR1 SNHLY and CDR2 FYNNEI. CDR3: CTISFGGQGASGANVLTF. The DNA for the CDR3 is TGTACCATCAGTTTCGGTGGACAGGGGGCCTCTGGGGCCAACGTCCTGACTTTC. Filled out from reference TRBV2 and TRBJ2-6, the complete variable domain reads EPEVTQTPSHQVTQMGQEVILRCVPISNHLYFYWYRQILGQKVEFLVSFYNNEISEKSEIFDDQFSVERPDGSNFTLKIRSTKLEDSAMYFCTISFGGQGASGANVLTFGAGSRLTVL.

The table lists this clonotype with many counts. CDR3 amino acids: CASSPWTGGDYEQYF. The CDR3 nucleotides read TGTGCCAGCAGCCCATGGACAGGCGGGGACTACGAGCAGTACTTC. This chain joins TRBV9 and TRBJ2-7; the D gene is possibly TRBD1 (7 bases). V was clipped by 4 bases and J by 3 bases, with 17 bases between them. CDR1 SGDLS and CDR2 YYNGEE come from the germline V gene. The CDR3 loop spans 15 amino acids.

This clonotype was picked up many times. The V call is TRBV20-1, the J call TRBJ1-5, with 7 nucleotides matching TRBD1. The CDR3 contains 13 residues. Germline CDR1 DFQATT, CDR2 SNEGSKA (reference sequence). V shed 3 bases and J 5 bases; nucleotides not matched to a gene: 4. CDR3 DNA: TGCAGTGCTAGTCCGGGACAGTATCAGCCCCAGCATTTT. Protein product: CSASPGQYQPQHF.

The sample holds many counts of this clonotype. The chain recombines TRBV6-5 with TRBJ2-5; D remains ambiguous. The V end lost 8 bases, the J end lost 4 bases, and 8 bases lay between the germline ends. The germline V gene has CDR1 MNHEY and CDR2 SVGAGI. The CDR3 runs 11 residues. The CDR3 region is CASGRVETQYF. The CDR3 region has the DNA TGTGCCAGCGGTCGGGTAGAGACCCAGTACTTC.

In the case of this clonotype: This could be a read error, since a much larger clone is one nucleotide away. V and J are TRBV20-1 and TRBJ2-2; maybe TRBD1 (5 bases). The CDR3 sequence is 16 residues long. Germline V lookup: CDR1 DFQATT, CDR2 SNEGSKA (reference sequence). The CDR3 DNA is TGCTGTGCTAGAACCCTAGAACCCAAGGGGACCGGGGAGCTGTTTTTT. Translating it yields CCARTLEPKGTGELFF.

This clonotype was found many times. The CDR3 region is CASSQARGLGEQYF. In DNA form, the CDR3 reads TGTGCCAGCTCACAAGCGCGAGGTCTGGGCGAGCAGTACTTC. This chain joins TRBV18 and TRBJ2-7; D is ambiguous. Germline loops: CDR1 KGHSH, CDR2 LQKENI. The CDR3 has 14 residues. Trimming shortened V by 4 bases and J by 6 bases, and 16 bases separated the two germline ends.

The V and J genes are TRBV4-2 and TRBJ1-1; D is unresolved. Trimming took off 8 bases at V and 0 bases at J, with 16 bases between the two ends. The CDR3 loop spans 15 amino acids. CDR1 is LGHNA and CDR2 is YNFKEQ in the germline V gene. The CDR3 loop is CASGPGHRMNTEAFF. The CDR3, as DNA: TGTGCCAGCGGCCCCGGGCACAGAATGAACACTGAAGCTTTCTTT.

This clonotype has at least ten counts. The CDR3 spells CASSLEGDAEAFF. In nucleotides, the CDR3 is TGTGCCAGCAGCTTGGAAGGGGACGCTGAAGCTTTCTTT. The chain couples TRBV5-5 to TRBJ1-1; maybe TRBD1 (5 bases). Trimming took 0 bases from V and 6 from J, leaving 9 bases between them. The CDR3 runs to 13 residues. CDR1 and CDR2 from the germline V gene are SGHKS and YYEKEE (reference sequence).

Many counts were recorded for this clonotype. V and J are TRBV20-1 and TRBJ2-7, with D unresolved. Trimming pared 3 bases from V and 0 bases from J, leaving 3 bases between. Germline V gene sequence: CDR1 DFQATT, CDR2 SNEGSKA (reference sequence). The CDR3 is made up of 11 amino acids. As DNA, the CDR3 is TGCAGTGCTAGGGACTCCTACGAGCAGTACTTC. Protein product: CSARDSYEQYF.

This clonotype appeared many times. The chain recombines TRBV24-1 with TRBJ2-5, with TRBD1 matching over 11 bases. Germline lookup yields CDR1 KGHDR and CDR2 SFDVKD. The CDR3 has 14 amino acids. Unmatched junction bases numbered 3, after V lost 6 bases and J lost 4 bases. This CDR3 reads CATSRTGGSETQYF. Here the CDR3 DNA reads TGTGCCACCAGTCGGACAGGGGGCTCAGAGACCCAGTACTTC.

A remark on this clonotype: One junction end does not reproduce the germline sequence, and a read error may be involved. The V call is TRBV28, the J call TRBJ2-2; D possibly corresponds to TRBD2 (6 bases). CDR1 is MDHEN and CDR2 is SYDVKM in the germline V gene. The CDR3 spans 14 residues. The CDR3 region is CAMGPGLNSGALFF. The CDR3 DNA sequence: TGTGCCATGGGCCCGGGACTGAACTCCGGGGCGCTGTTTTTT.

This clonotype was counted ten times or more. The rearrangement uses TRBV27 and TRBJ1-1; D unclear. Between the trimmed V and J ends, which lost 0 bases and 1 base, there was a span of 3 bases. CDR3 size: 13 residues. Germline V gene sequence: CDR1 MNHEY, CDR2 SMNVEV (reference sequence). The CDR3, as DNA: TGTGCCAGCAGTTTATCCCCGAACACTGAAGCTTTCTTT. Its protein is CASSLSPNTEAFF.

This clonotype was recorded at least ten times. V and J are TRBV15 and TRBJ1-6, with 9 bases matching TRBD1. Germline lookup yields CDR1 LNHNV and CDR2 YYDKDF (reference sequence). Germline trimming cut 2 bases from V and 8 bases from J; bases unmatched to any gene: 7. The CDR3 has 16 amino acids. The DNA for the CDR3 is TGTGCCACCAGCAGACCCAAGGGGACAGGGTATTCACCCCTCCACTTT. Protein: CATSRPKGTGYSPLHF.